The present entry profiles one T cell receptor beta chain with its context. Its antigen is not known. The junction departs from the called germline gene at one end, perhaps through a read error. The CDR3 has 14 residues. CDR1 SGHRS and CDR2 YFSETQ come from the germline V gene. This entry belongs to a study of cytomegalovirus exposure and HLA in healthy donors. About the study: From donors who were HLA-typed, an early data release held 80 million to 95 million unique TCRs. Study-wide findings and caveats: It was assumed in the presence/absence analyses that sequencing depth was roughly uniform across donors. A later analysis showed that HLA-associated TCR beta chains had undergone more clonal expansion than equally common others.

Nominal health characterized the donors when sampled, though unrecorded immune exposures were likely. Primers for the PCR totalled 60 Vbeta and 13 Jbeta. The assay was immunoSEQ multiplex PCR, and TCRdb's table has in-frame clones only and misses some. The data hold roughly 120,000 clones, with over 60% observed a single time. The source is a man aged 25-45 years in good health and CMV-seropositive. J is TRBJ1-4 and V is TRBV5-1, with D perhaps TRBD1 (5 bases). The specimen was PBMCs. The DNA of the CDR3 is TGCGCCAGCAGCTTCGGGGGTACTAATGAAAAACTGCTTTTT. It specifies CASSFGGTNEKLLF. The entire variable domain, with the rest obtained from reference TRBV5-1 and TRBJ1-4, is as follows: KAGVTQTPRYLIKTRGQQVTLSCSPISGHRSVSWYQQTPGQGLQFLFEYFSETQRNKGNFPGRFSGRQFSNSRSEMNVSTLELGDSALYLCASSFGGTNEKLLFGSGTQLSVL.